Listed below are T cell receptor beta chains from one sample, sequenced in a study of metastatic and nonmetastatic thyroid tumors. With MiXCR, TCRdb called clones anew from the PCR reads. Of about 30,000 clones in the sample, 16% are singletons; the top ten hold 4% to 5.5%. Sequenced: blood. All receptors derive from a female donor with papillary thyroid cancer or a benign thyroid nodule (not recorded which). Some clones in this sample may be carry-over from other donors' samples. CDR3s include the opening cysteine and the closing phenylalanine or tryptophan. The D gene is left open where the match is weak. Clone size is stated in some rows and not others, as once, few, many or a class when expanded.

D gene: NA; J gene: TRBJ1-6; V gene: TRBV19; clone size: medium-sized; CDR3 DNA: TGTGCCAGTAGTAAGCAGGGCCATAATTCACCCCTCCACTTT; CDR3 protein: CASSKQGHNSPLHF
D gene: TRBD1; J gene: TRBJ2-7; V gene: TRBV2; clone size: many; CDR3 DNA: TGTGCCAGCAGGAAGGGACAGGGCAACTACGAGCAGTACTTC; CDR3 protein: CASRKGQGNYEQYF
D gene: NA; J gene: TRBJ2-1; V gene: TRBV10-1; clone size: many; CDR3 DNA: TGCGCCAGCAGTGAGTCTCTGGACTACAATGAGCAGTTCTTC; CDR3 protein: CASSESLDYNEQFF
D gene: NA; J gene: TRBJ1-5; V gene: TRBV27; clone size: few; CDR3 DNA: TGTGCCAGCATCCGGGGGTCCCGTGGGCCCCAGCATTTT; CDR3 protein: CASIRGSRGPQHF
D gene: NA; J gene: TRBJ1-2; V gene: TRBV15; clone size: many; CDR3 DNA: TGTGCCACCAGCAAGGGGAACTATGGCTACACCTTC; CDR3 protein: CATSKGNYGYTF
D gene: NA; J gene: TRBJ2-6; V gene: TRBV7-6; clone size: many; CDR3 DNA: TGTGCCAGCAGCTTAGTGACGGGAGCTAGCTCTGGGGCCAACGTCCTGACTTTC; CDR3 protein: CASSLVTGASSGANVLTF
D gene: NA; J gene: TRBJ1-1; V gene: TRBV12-5; clone size: many; CDR3 DNA: TGTGCTAGTGGCCCTAATTTGGGGAACACTGAAGCTTTCTTT; CDR3 protein: CASGPNLGNTEAFF
D gene: NA; J gene: TRBJ2-2; V gene: TRBV7-8; clone size: NA; CDR3 DNA: TGTGCCAGCAGCTTATTTCGAGGGAGTAAGGCCGGGGAGCTGTTTTTT; CDR3 protein: CASSLFRGSKAGELFF
D gene: TRBD1; J gene: TRBJ2-1; V gene: TRBV9; clone size: many; CDR3 DNA: TGTGCCAGCAGCTACGCAACAGGGGCTAGCTCCTACAATGAGCAGTTCTTC; CDR3 protein: CASSYATGASSYNEQFF
D gene: TRBD1; J gene: TRBJ2-7; V gene: TRBV6-1; clone size: few; CDR3 DNA: TGTGCCAGCAACGACAGGGGATCTGACGAGCAGTACTTC; CDR3 protein: CASNDRGSDEQYF
D gene: TRBD1; J gene: TRBJ2-7; V gene: TRBV6-4; clone size: NA; CDR3 DNA: TGTGCCAGCGGACAGGGGGCGAGGTACGAGCAGTACTTC; CDR3 protein: CASGQGARYEQYF
D gene: NA; J gene: TRBJ2-1; V gene: TRBV12-3/TRBV12-4; clone size: many; CDR3 DNA: TGTGCCAGCACCCTCTACGAGGAGAACAATGAGCAGTTCTTC; CDR3 protein: CASTLYEENNEQFF
D gene: NA; J gene: TRBJ2-3; V gene: TRBV2; clone size: many; CDR3 DNA: TGTGCCAGCAGTGAACGGCGAGTCACAGATACGCAGTATTTT; CDR3 protein: CASSERRVTDTQYF
D gene: NA; J gene: TRBJ2-7; V gene: TRBV5-8; clone size: many; CDR3 DNA: TGTGCCAGCAGCCCCAGGGGCAGGGCTTACGAGCAGTACTTC; CDR3 protein: CASSPRGRAYEQYF
D gene: NA; J gene: TRBJ2-5; V gene: TRBV9; clone size: NA; CDR3 DNA: TGTGCCAGCAGCCCCTCAGGGTCACAAGAGACCCAGTACTTC; CDR3 protein: CASSPSGSQETQYF
D gene: NA; J gene: TRBJ1-1; V gene: TRBV7-8; clone size: NA; CDR3 DNA: TGTGCCAGCAGCTTGGGGCCGGACACTGAAGCTTTCTTT; CDR3 protein: CASSLGPDTEAFF
D gene: NA; J gene: TRBJ1-4; V gene: TRBV5-1; clone size: many; CDR3 DNA: TGCGCCAGCAGCTTTGAAGGCGCCCACAATGAAAAACTGTTTTTT; CDR3 protein: CASSFEGAHNEKLFF
D gene: TRBD1; J gene: TRBJ1-4; V gene: TRBV28; clone size: few; CDR3 DNA: TGTGCCAGCAGTCCCAGGGGGAGGGTAAAACTGTTTTTT; CDR3 protein: CASSPRGRVKLFF
D gene: NA; J gene: TRBJ1-5; V gene: TRBV20-1; clone size: many; CDR3 DNA: TGCAGTGCCTCCGGGAATAGCAATCAGCCCCAGCATTTT; CDR3 protein: CSASGNSNQPQHF
D gene: NA; J gene: TRBJ1-1; V gene: TRBV3-1; clone size: many; CDR3 DNA: TGTGCCGGCAGCCAAGTCCATTACGGAAAAGCTTTCTTT; CDR3 protein: CAGSQVHYGKAFF
D gene: NA; J gene: TRBJ1-5; V gene: TRBV5-1; clone size: NA; CDR3 DNA: TGCGCCAGCAGCGTAACAGGTGGTTACCAGCCCCAGCATTTT; CDR3 protein: CASSVTGGYQPQHF
D gene: NA; J gene: TRBJ1-2; V gene: TRBV7-9; clone size: many; CDR3 DNA: TGTGCCAGCACAATACAGGGATACTTTTCGGGCGGCTACACCTTC; CDR3 protein: CASTIQGYFSGGYTF
D gene: NA; J gene: TRBJ2-7; V gene: TRBV15; clone size: NA; CDR3 DNA: TGTGCCACCAGCACCCTAGTGGGGGCTCGCGACGAGCAGTACTTC; CDR3 protein: CATSTLVGARDEQYF
D gene: TRBD2; J gene: TRBJ2-2; V gene: TRBV6-2/TRBV6-3; clone size: NA; CDR3 DNA: TGTGCCAGCAGTTACTCAACTAGCGGGATGGTGACCGGGGAGCTGTTTTTC; CDR3 protein: CASSYSTSGMVTGELFF
D gene: NA; J gene: TRBJ1-5; V gene: TRBV6-4; clone size: many; CDR3 DNA: TGTGCCAGCAGTGACGGGGAAGGCAATCAGCCCCAGCATTTT; CDR3 protein: CASSDGEGNQPQHF
D gene: NA; J gene: TRBJ2-7; V gene: TRBV19; clone size: NA; CDR3 DNA: TGTGCCAGTAGTATCTCGGTGGGGGCCGCTCCAGAGCAGTACTTC; CDR3 protein: CASSISVGAAPEQYF
D gene: NA; J gene: TRBJ2-7; V gene: TRBV7-2; clone size: NA; CDR3 DNA: TGTGCCAGCAGCTTAGAAGGGCAGGGTTGGGACGAGCAGTACTTC; CDR3 protein: CASSLEGQGWDEQYF
D gene: NA; J gene: TRBJ1-2; V gene: TRBV19; clone size: many; CDR3 DNA: TGTGCCAGTAGTATCTCTTTTGCCGACCCGAACTATGGCTACACCTTC; CDR3 protein: CASSISFADPNYGYTF
D gene: TRBD1; J gene: TRBJ2-7; V gene: TRBV20-1; clone size: medium-sized; CDR3 DNA: TGCAGTGCTAGGGGGACAGGCTCCACTTACGAGCAGTACTTC; CDR3 protein: CSARGTGSTYEQYF
D gene: NA; J gene: TRBJ1-2; V gene: TRBV27; clone size: many; CDR3 DNA: TGTGCCAGCAGTTCCTCGGGGGGGAACTATGGCTACACCTTC; CDR3 protein: CASSSSGGNYGYTF
D gene: NA; J gene: TRBJ2-7; V gene: TRBV20-1; clone size: NA; CDR3 DNA: TGCAGTGCTAGAAACCAGTTCTACGAGCAGTACTTC; CDR3 protein: CSARNQFYEQYF
D gene: TRBD2; J gene: TRBJ2-7; V gene: TRBV4-1; clone size: medium-sized; CDR3 DNA: TGCGCCAGCAGCCAAGCGAGCGGGAGCTCCTACGAGCAGTACTTC; CDR3 protein: CASSQASGSSYEQYF
D gene: TRBD2; J gene: TRBJ2-5; V gene: TRBV6-1; clone size: few; CDR3 DNA: TGTGCCAGCAGTCCCACCCCGGGTTCAGCGGGAGACGGGGAGACCCAGTACTTC; CDR3 protein: CASSPTPGSAGDGETQYF
D gene: NA; J gene: TRBJ2-1; V gene: TRBV6-1; clone size: many; CDR3 DNA: TGTGCCAGCAGTGAGGGGCCGAGCTCCTACAATGAGCAGTTCTTC; CDR3 protein: CASSEGPSSYNEQFF
D gene: TRBD1; J gene: TRBJ2-5; V gene: TRBV7-3; clone size: many; CDR3 DNA: TGTGCCAGCAGTCGTACAGGGGGACAGGAGACCCAGTACTTC; CDR3 protein: CASSRTGGQETQYF
D gene: NA; J gene: TRBJ2-3; V gene: TRBV20-1; clone size: NA; CDR3 DNA: TGCAGTGCTAGAGCCAAGTCCTCGGGGGCCTATCGTGAGGCCACAGATACGCAGTACTTT; CDR3 protein: CSARAKSSGAYREATDTQYF
D gene: NA; J gene: TRBJ1-6; V gene: TRBV6-1; clone size: few; CDR3 DNA: TGTGCCAGCAGTTCGACAGGTGCTAGTTCACCCCTCCACTTT; CDR3 protein: CASSSTGASSPLHF
D gene: NA; J gene: TRBJ2-7; V gene: TRBV12-3/TRBV12-4; clone size: medium-sized; CDR3 DNA: TGTGCCAGCAGTTTAGAGCGGGTGGGGGAGCAGTACTTC; CDR3 protein: CASSLERVGEQYF
D gene: NA; J gene: TRBJ1-1; V gene: TRBV7-9; clone size: many; CDR3 DNA: TGTGCCAGCAGCTTTCGACAGTCGGGCACTGAAGCTTTCTTT; CDR3 protein: CASSFRQSGTEAFF
D gene: TRBD1; J gene: TRBJ2-1; V gene: TRBV19; clone size: many; CDR3 DNA: TGTGCCAGTAGTTCGGGACAGGCCGTCAATGAGCAGTTCTTC; CDR3 protein: CASSSGQAVNEQFF
D gene: NA; J gene: TRBJ2-7; V gene: TRBV5-4; clone size: many; CDR3 DNA: TGTGCCAGCAGCTTGGACACAACCTACGAGCAGTACTTC; CDR3 protein: CASSLDTTYEQYF
D gene: TRBD1; J gene: TRBJ2-3; V gene: TRBV2; clone size: medium-sized; CDR3 DNA: TGTGCCAGAGGGGACAGCGGTACGGATACGCAGTATTTT; CDR3 protein: CARGDSGTDTQYF
D gene: TRBD1; J gene: TRBJ1-3; V gene: TRBV28; clone size: many; CDR3 DNA: TGTGCCAGCAGTTTGGCCAGGGGGCTATGGGGAAACACCATATATTTT; CDR3 protein: CASSLARGLWGNTIYF
D gene: TRBD1; J gene: TRBJ2-6; V gene: TRBV12-3/TRBV12-4; clone size: many; CDR3 DNA: TGTGCCAGCAGTTTACAGGGGGCGTCTGGGGCCAACGTCCTGACTTTC; CDR3 protein: CASSLQGASGANVLTF
D gene: TRBD1; J gene: TRBJ1-5; V gene: TRBV7-6; clone size: many; CDR3 DNA: TGTGCCAGCAGCAGGAGACAGGGTGGAAGGAATCAGCCCCAGCATTTT; CDR3 protein: CASSRRQGGRNQPQHF
D gene: TRBD2; J gene: TRBJ2-2; V gene: TRBV20-1; clone size: medium-sized; CDR3 DNA: TGCAGTGCTAGACTAGCGGGAGACACCGGGGAGCTGTTTTTT; CDR3 protein: CSARLAGDTGELFF
D gene: TRBD2; J gene: TRBJ2-7; V gene: TRBV7-8; clone size: many; CDR3 DNA: TGTGCCAGCAAGTTAGCGGGAACCTACGAGCAGTACTTC; CDR3 protein: CASKLAGTYEQYF
D gene: TRBD1; J gene: TRBJ2-7; V gene: TRBV28; clone size: medium-sized; CDR3 DNA: TGTGCCAGCAGGGGACAGGGGAGGGACGAGCAGTACTTC; CDR3 protein: CASRGQGRDEQYF
D gene: TRBD2; J gene: TRBJ2-1; V gene: TRBV5-1; clone size: NA; CDR3 DNA: TGCGCCAGCAGGCGAGGGACTAGCAATGAGCAGTTCTTC; CDR3 protein: CASRRGTSNEQFF